The sequence of this T cell receptor beta chain was determined in a study of monozygotic twins with inflammatory bowel disease. Study results and limitations: Relative clonotype sharing with others was diminished in IBD patients versus healthy twins, particularly with disease activity. Patient repertoires may have gained variability from differing immunosuppressive treatments. There was no support for any single strong signal or clonotype associated with IBD.

A remark on this clonotype: Its antigen is currently unknown.

Each TCR library used 3,500 to 4,500 ng of total RNA. With the 5' RACE reads reprocessed, TCRdb shows one record per CDR3 protein and no DNA. The sample totals under 350,000 distinct CDR3 sequences; its top ten clones hold roughly 5.8%. Germline CDR1 SGHRS, CDR2 YFSETQ. CDR3 size: 16 residues. Sequencing used blood. The receptor was derived from a human donor with ulcerative colitis or Crohn's disease, or a healthy co-twin of an affected twin (not recorded which). The V call is TRBV5-1, the J call TRBJ2-5; the TCRdb D gene call, TRBD2, has no DNA to confirm it. CDR3 region: CASSRGSIRYQETQYF.